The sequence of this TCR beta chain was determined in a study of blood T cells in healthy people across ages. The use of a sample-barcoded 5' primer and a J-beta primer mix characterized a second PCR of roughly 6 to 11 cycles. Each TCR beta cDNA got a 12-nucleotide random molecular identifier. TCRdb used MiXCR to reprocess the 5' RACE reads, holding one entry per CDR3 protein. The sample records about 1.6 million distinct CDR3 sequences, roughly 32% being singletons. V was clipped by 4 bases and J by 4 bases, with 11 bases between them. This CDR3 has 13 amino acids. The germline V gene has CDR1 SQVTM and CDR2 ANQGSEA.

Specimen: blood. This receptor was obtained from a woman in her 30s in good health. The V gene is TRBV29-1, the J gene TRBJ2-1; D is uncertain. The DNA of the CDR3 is TGCAGCGTTGGCTTTGGGGTTTACAATGAGCAGTTCTTC. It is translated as CSVGFGVYNEQFF.